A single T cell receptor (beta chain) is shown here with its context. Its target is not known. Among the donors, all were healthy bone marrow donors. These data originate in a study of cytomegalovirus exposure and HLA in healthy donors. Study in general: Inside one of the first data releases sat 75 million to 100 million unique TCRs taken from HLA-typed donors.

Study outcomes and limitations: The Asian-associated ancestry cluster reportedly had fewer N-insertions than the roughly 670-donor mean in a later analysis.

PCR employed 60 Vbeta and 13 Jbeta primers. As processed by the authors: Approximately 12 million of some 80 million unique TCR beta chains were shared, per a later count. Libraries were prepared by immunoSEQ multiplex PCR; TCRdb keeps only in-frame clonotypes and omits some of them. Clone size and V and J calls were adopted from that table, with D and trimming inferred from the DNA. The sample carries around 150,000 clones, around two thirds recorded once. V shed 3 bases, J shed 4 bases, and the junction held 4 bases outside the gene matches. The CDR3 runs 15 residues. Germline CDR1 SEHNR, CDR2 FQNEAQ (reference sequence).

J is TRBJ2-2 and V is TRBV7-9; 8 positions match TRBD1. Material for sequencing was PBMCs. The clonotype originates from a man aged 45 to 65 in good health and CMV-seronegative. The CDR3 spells CASSFETGVTGELFF. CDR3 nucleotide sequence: TGTGCCAGCAGCTTTGAGACAGGGGTCACCGGGGAGCTGTTTTTT.